The T cell receptor (beta chain) described here comes from a study of Graves' ophthalmopathy and Graves' hyperthyroidism. Study-level background: Peripheral blood was gathered at the point of initial diagnosis, before any treatment started. General study points: Both a 70.59% sensitivity and an approximately 79% specificity characterized the model's predictions of ophthalmopathy progression. In blood, most expanded thyroid clonotypes above 0.001 frequency were also detected. From stable hyperthyroidism, ophthalmopathy was separated by a 13-signature model with 85% to 90% sensitivity and 75% to 84% specificity.

In this sample, this clonotype turned up many times. What it recognizes is unknown. Amplified TCR beta CDR3 regions were obtained using RNA transcripts as template. Following a first-round RT-PCR that used HTBI primers, a second-round multiplex PCR was carried out. TCRdb called the multiplex PCR reads again in MiXCR, with one record for every CDR3 protein. Of some 360,000 distinct CDR3 sequences listed, 17% are singletons. This CDR3 is 15 amino acids long. Germline V gives CDR1 KGHDR, CDR2 SFDVKD. Trimming stripped 4 bases from V and 2 bases from J, with 8 bases between. What was sequenced was peripheral blood. This rearrangement joins TRBV24-1 to TRBJ2-6; D might be TRBD1 or TRBD2, each matching 5 bases. The sequence was collected from an adult woman with stable Graves' hyperthyroidism. CDR3 protein: CATSDRGAGANVLTF. The CDR3 DNA reads as TGTGCCACCAGTGACAGAGGGGCTGGGGCCAACGTCCTGACTTTC.